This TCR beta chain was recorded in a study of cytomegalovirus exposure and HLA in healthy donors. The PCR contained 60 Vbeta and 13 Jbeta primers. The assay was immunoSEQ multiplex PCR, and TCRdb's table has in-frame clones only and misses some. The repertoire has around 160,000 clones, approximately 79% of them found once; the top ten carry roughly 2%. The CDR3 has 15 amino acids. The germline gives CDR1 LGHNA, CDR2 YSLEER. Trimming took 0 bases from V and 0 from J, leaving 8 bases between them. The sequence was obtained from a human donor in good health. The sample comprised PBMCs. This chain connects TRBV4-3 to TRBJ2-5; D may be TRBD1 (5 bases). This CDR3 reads CASSQDDSNQETQYF. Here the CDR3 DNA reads TGCGCCAGCAGCCAAGACGACAGCAACCAAGAGACCCAGTACTTC.